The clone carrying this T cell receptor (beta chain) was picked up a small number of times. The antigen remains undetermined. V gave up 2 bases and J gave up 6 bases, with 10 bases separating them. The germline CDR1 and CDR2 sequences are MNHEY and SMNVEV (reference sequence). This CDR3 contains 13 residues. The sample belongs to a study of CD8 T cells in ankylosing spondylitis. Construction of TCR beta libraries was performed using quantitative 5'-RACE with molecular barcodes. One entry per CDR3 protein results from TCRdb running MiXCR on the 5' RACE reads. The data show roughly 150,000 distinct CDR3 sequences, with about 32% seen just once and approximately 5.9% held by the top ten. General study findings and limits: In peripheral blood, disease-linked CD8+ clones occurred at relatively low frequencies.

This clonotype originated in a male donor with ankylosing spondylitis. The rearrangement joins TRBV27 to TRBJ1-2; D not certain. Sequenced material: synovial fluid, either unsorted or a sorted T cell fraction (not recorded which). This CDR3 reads CASSLQYGDGYTF. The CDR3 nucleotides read TGTGCCAGCAGTTTACAATACGGGGATGGCTACACCTTC.